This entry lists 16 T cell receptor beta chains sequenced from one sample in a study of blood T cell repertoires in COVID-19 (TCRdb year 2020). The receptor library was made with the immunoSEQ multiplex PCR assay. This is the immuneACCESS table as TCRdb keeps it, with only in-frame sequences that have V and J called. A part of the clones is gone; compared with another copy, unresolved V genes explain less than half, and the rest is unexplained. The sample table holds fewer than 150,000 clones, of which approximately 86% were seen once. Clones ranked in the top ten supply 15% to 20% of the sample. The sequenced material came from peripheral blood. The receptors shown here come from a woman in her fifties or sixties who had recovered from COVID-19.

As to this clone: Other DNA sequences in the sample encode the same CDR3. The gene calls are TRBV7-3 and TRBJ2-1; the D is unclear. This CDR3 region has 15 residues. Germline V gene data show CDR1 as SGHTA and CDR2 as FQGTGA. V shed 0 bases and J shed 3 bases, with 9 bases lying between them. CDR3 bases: TGTGCCAGCAGCTTAACCCCCTCTAGCTACAATGAGCAGTTCTTC. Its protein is CASSLTPSSYNEQFF.

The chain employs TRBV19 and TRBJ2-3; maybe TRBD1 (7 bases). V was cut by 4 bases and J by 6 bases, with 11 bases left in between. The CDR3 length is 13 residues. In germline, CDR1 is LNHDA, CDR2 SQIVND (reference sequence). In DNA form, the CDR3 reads TGTGCCAGTAGTACACCAGGGGGGGATACGCAGTATTTT. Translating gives CASSTPGGDTQYF.

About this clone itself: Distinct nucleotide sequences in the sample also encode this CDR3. The CDR3 is CATSDPSGRSYNEQFF. The CDR3, as DNA: TGTGCCACCAGTGATCCTAGCGGGAGGTCCTACAATGAGCAGTTCTTC. This chain uses TRBV24-1 with TRBJ2-1; 11 bases are a match to TRBD2. The CDR3 extends over 16 amino acids. Germline V gives CDR1 KGHDR, CDR2 SFDVKD. Trimming removed 3 bases from V and 1 base from J; junction bases left unmatched: 1.

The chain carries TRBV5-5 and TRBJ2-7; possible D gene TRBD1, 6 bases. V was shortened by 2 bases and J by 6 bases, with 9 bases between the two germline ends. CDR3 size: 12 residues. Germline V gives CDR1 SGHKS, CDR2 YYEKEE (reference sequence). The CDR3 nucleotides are TGTGCCAGCAGCTTTTCAGGGGTCGAGCAGTACTTC. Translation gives CASSFSGVEQYF.

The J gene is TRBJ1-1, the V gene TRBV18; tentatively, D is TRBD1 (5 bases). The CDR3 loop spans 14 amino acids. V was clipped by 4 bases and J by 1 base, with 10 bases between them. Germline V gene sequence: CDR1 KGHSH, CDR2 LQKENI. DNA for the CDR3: TGTGCCAGCTCACTGGGACTGGAGAACACTGAAGCTTTCTTT. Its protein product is CASSLGLENTEAFF.

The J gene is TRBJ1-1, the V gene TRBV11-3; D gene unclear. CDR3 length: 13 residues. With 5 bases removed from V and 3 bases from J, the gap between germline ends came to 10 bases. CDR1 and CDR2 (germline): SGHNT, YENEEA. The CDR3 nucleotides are TGTGCCAGCAGCCCGAGTTTTGACACTGAAGCTTTCTTT. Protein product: CASSPSFDTEAFF.

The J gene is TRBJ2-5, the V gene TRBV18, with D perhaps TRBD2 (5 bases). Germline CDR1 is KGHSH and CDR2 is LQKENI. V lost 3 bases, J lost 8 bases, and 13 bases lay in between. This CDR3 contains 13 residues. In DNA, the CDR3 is TGTGCCAGCTCACCCGGACTGCCGGACACCCAGTACTTC. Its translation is CASSPGLPDTQYF.

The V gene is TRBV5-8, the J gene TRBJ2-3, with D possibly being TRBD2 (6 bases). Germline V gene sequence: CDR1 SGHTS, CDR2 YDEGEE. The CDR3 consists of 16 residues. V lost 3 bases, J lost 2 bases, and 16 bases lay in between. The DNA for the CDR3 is TGTGCCAGCAGCTGGGGGACTTCCTCCCTCACAGATACGCAGTATTTT. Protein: CASSWGTSSLTDTQYF.

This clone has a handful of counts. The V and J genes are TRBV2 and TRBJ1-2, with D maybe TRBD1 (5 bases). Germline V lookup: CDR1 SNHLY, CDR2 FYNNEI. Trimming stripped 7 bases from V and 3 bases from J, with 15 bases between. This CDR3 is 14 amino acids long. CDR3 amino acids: CASTEQGNYYGYTF. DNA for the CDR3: TGTGCCAGCACGGAGCAGGGAAACTACTATGGCTACACCTTC.

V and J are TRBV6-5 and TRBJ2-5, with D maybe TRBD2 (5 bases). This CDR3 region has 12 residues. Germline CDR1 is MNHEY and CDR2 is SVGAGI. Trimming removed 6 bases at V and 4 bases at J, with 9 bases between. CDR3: CASRVGGETQYF. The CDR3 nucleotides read TGTGCCAGCAGGGTCGGAGGAGAGACCCAGTACTTC.

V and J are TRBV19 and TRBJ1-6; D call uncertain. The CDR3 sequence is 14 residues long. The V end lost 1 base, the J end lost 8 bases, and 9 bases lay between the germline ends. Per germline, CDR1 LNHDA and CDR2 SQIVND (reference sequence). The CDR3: CASSIGGLDSPLHF. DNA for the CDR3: TGTGCCAGTAGTATAGGCGGGTTAGATTCACCCCTCCACTTT.

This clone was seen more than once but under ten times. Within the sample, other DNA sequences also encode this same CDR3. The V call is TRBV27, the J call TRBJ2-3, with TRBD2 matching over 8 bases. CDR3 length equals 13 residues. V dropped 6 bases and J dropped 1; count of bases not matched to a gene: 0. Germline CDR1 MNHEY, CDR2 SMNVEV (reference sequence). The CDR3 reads CASRLAGTDTQYF. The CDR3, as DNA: TGTGCCAGCAGACTAGCGGGCACAGATACGCAGTATTTT.

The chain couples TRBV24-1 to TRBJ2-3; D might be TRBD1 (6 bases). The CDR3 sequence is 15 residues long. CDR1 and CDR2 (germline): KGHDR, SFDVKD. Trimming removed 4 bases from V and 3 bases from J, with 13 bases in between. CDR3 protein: CATSDPQGSTDTQYF. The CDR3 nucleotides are TGTGCCACCAGTGACCCACAGGGTAGTACAGATACGCAGTATTTT.

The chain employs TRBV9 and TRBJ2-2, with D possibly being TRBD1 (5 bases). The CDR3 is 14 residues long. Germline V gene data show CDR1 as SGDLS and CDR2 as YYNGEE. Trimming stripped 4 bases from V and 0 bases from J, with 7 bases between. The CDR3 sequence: CASSRQPNTGELFF. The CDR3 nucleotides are TGTGCCAGCAGCAGACAGCCGAACACCGGGGAGCTGTTTTTT.

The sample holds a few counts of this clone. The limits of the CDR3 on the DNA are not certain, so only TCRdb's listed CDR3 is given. CDR3 region: CASSDQGVGQGNF. The chain couples TRBV6-1 to TRBJ1-5; the table gives TRBD1 as D, unverified against the DNA. Inclusive of both ends, the CDR3 amounts to 13 amino acids. CDR1 and CDR2 (germline): MNHNS, SASEGT.

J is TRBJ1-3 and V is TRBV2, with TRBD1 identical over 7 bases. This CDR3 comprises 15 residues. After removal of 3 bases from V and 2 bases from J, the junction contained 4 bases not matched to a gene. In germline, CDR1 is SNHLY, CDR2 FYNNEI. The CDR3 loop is CASSELGTAGNTIYF. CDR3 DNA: TGTGCCAGCAGTGAGTTGGGGACAGCTGGAAACACCATATATTTT.